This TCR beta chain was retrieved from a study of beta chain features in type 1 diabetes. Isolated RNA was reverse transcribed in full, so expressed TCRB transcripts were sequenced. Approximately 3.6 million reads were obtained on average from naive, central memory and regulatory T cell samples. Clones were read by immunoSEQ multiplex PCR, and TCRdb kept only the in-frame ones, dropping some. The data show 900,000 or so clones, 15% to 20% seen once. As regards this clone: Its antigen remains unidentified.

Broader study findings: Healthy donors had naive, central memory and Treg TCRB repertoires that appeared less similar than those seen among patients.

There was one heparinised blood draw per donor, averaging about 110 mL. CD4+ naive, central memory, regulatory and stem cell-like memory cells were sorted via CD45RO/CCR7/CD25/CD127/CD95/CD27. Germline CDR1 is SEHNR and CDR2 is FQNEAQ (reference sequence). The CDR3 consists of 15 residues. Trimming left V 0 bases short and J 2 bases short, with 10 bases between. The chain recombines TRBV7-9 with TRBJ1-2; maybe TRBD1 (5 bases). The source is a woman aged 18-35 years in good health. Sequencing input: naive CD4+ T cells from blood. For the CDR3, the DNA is TGTGCCAGCAGCTTAGCTCCCGACAGAAACTATGGCTACACCTTC. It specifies CASSLAPDRNYGYTF.